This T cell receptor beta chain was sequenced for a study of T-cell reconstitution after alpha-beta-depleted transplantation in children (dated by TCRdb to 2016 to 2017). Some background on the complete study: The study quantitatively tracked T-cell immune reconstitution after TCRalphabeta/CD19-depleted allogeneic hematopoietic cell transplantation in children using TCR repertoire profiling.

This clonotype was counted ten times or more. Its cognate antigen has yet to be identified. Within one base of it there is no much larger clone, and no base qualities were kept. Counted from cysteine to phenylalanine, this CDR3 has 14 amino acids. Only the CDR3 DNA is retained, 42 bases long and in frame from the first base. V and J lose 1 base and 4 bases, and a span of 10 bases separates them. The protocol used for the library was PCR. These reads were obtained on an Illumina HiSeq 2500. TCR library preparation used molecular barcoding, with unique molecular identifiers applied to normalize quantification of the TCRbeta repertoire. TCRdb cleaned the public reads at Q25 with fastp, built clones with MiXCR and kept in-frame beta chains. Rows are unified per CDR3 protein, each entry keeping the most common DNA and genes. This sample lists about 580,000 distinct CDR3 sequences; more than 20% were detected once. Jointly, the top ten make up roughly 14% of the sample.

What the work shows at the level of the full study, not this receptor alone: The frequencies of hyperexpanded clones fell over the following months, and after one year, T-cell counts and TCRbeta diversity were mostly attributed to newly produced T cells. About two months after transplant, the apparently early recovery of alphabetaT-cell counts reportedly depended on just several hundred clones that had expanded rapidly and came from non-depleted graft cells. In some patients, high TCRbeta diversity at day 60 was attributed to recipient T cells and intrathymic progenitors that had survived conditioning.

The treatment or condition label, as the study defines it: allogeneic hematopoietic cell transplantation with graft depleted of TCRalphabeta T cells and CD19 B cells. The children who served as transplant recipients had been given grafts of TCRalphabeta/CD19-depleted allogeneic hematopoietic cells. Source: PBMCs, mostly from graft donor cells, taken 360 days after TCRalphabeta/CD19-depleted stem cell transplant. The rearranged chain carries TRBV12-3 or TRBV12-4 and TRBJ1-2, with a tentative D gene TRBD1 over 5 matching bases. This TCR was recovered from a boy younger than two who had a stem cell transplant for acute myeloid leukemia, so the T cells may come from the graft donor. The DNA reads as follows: TGTGCCAGCAGTTTAGGGGACTCATTCTATGGCTACACCTTC. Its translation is CASSLGDSFYGYTF.